The 27 T cell receptor beta chains below all came from one sample that was sequenced in a study of cytomegalovirus exposure and HLA in healthy donors. PCR primers comprised 60 Vbeta and 13 Jbeta primers. Assay used: immunoSEQ multiplex PCR; TCRdb lists only in-frame clones, some missing. The sample shows more than 80,000 clones, roughly 79% of them seen only once. Material: PBMCs. These receptor sequences come from a female donor in good health and CMV-seropositive.

V gene TRBV4-1 combines with J gene TRBJ1-5, with D tentatively TRBD1 (5 bases). The CDR3 spans 13 residues. V was cut by 2 bases and J by 5 bases, with 7 bases left in between. Germline V gene lookup returns CDR1 MGHRA and CDR2 YSYEKL. As DNA, the CDR3 is TGCGCCAGCAGCCAACAGGGCCATCAGCCCCAGCATTTT. This codes for CASSQQGHQPQHF.

This rearrangement joins TRBV27 to TRBJ2-5; D gene unclear. The CDR3 is made up of 13 amino acids. The germline V gene has CDR1 MNHEY and CDR2 SMNVEV (reference sequence). V was trimmed by 3 bases and J by 2 bases, leaving 7 bases between them. In nucleotides, the CDR3 is TGTGCCAGCAGTTTCCGACTTCAAGAGACCCAGTACTTC. Translated: CASSFRLQETQYF.

This rearrangement joins TRBV6-5 to TRBJ1-5; the match to TRBD1 covers 9 bases. With V trimmed by 5 bases and J by 2 bases, 1 base remained unmatched. The CDR3 extends over 14 amino acids. Per germline, CDR1 MNHEY and CDR2 SVGAGI. The CDR3: CASSRQGGNQPQHF. In DNA, the CDR3 is TGTGCCAGCAGTCGACAGGGGGGCAATCAGCCCCAGCATTTT.

The chain combines TRBV13 with TRBJ2-7; tentatively, D is TRBD1 (5 bases). V lost 3 bases and J lost 6, with 12 bases in between. The germline gives CDR1 PRHDT, CDR2 FYEKMQ (reference sequence). This CDR3 has 13 residues. CDR3 in DNA: TGTGCCAGCAGCTTGGGAAGGGGTGGCGAGCAGTACTTC. Residues: CASSLGRGGEQYF.

The chain links TRBV9 to TRBJ1-2, with a tentative D call TRBD1 (6 bases). Germline V CDR1 and CDR2: SGDLS, YYNGEE. V was clipped by 2 bases and J by 4 bases, with 12 bases between them. The CDR3 consists of 14 residues. CDR3 region: CASSVQGSGYGYTF. The CDR3 bases are TGTGCCAGCAGCGTTCAGGGGAGTGGCTATGGCTACACCTTC. The entire variable domain, with the rest obtained from reference TRBV9 and TRBJ1-2, is as follows: DSGVTQTPKHLITATGQRVTLRCSPRSGDLSVYWYQQSLDQGLQFLIQYYNGEERAKGNILERFSAQQFPDLHSELNLSSLELGDSALYFCASSVQGSGYGYTFGSGTRLTVV.

This chain joins TRBV4-3 and TRBJ1-6; tentative D call: TRBD1 (5 bases). V was pared by 1 base and J by 10 bases, with 14 bases between. This CDR3 is built from 15 residues. Germline values: CDR1 LGHNA, CDR2 YSLEER. CDR3 in DNA: TGCGCCAGCAGCCAAGGTACCCAAGGGGTGTCACCCCTCCACTTT. This translates into CASSQGTQGVSPLHF.

The V and J genes are TRBV4-1 and TRBJ2-7; TRBD2 aligns across 8 bases. In germline, CDR1 is MGHRA, CDR2 YSYEKL. The trim removed 1 base at V and 6 bases at J, leaving 8 bases unmatched. This CDR3 contains 15 residues. The CDR3 sequence: CASSQGPGSGVEQYF. In DNA form, the CDR3 reads TGCGCCAGCAGCCAAGGTCCCGGTAGCGGGGTCGAGCAGTACTTC.

J is TRBJ2-7 and V is TRBV14; D not resolved. V was shortened by 0 bases and J by 9 bases, with 9 bases between the two germline ends. Germline V gene data show CDR1 as SGHDN and CDR2 as FVKESK. The CDR3 runs 12 residues. CDR3 sequence: CASSQDRTLQYF. CDR3 coding DNA: TGTGCCAGCAGCCAAGATCGAACTCTGCAGTACTTC.

The chain joins TRBV13 to TRBJ1-2; 7 positions match TRBD1. Germline loops: CDR1 PRHDT, CDR2 FYEKMQ (reference sequence). This CDR3 is 13 amino acids long. V shed 5 bases, J shed 2 bases, and the junction held 2 bases outside the gene matches. The CDR3 DNA follows: TGTGCCAGCAGCCTGGGACAGAACTATGGCTACACCTTC. It codes for CASSLGQNYGYTF.

This rearrangement joins TRBV4-1 to TRBJ1-2; D is perhaps TRBD1 (5 bases). This CDR3 spans 16 amino acids. V was trimmed by 4 bases and J by 8 bases, leaving 23 bases between them. CDR1 is MGHRA, CDR2 YSYEKL, per germline. CDR3 sequence reads: CASSPQTRQSWSGYTF. DNA of the CDR3: TGCGCCAGCAGCCCCCAGACGAGACAGTCATGGAGCGGCTACACCTTC.

The chain employs TRBV4-3 and TRBJ1-1; 7 bases agree with TRBD1. The CDR3 runs to 15 residues. Per germline, CDR1 LGHNA and CDR2 YSLEER. The V gene end was trimmed by 0 bases and the J gene end by 1 base; junction bases not matched to a gene: 2. The CDR3 DNA sequence: TGCGCCAGCAGCCAAGACCGGACAGGGAACACTGAAGCTTTCTTT. As protein: CASSQDRTGNTEAFF.

This clone was seen only once. The CDR3 reads CASSPFAGDGSYEQYF. DNA for the CDR3: TGCGCCAGCAGCCCGTTCGCGGGGGACGGATCCTACGAGCAGTACTTC. This chain links TRBV4-1 with TRBJ2-7; TRBD2 agrees at 7 bases. The CDR3 is made up of 16 amino acids. After removal of 4 bases from V and 1 base from J, the junction contained 10 bases not matched to a gene. CDR1 is MGHRA and CDR2 is YSYEKL in the germline V gene.

For the CDR3, the DNA is TGTGCCAGCAGGACTCAAGTGTACAATGAGCAGTTCTTC. Its translation is CASRTQVYNEQFF. This rearrangement joins TRBV6-1 to TRBJ2-1; no clear D gene. The CDR3 length is 13 residues. Germline V gene lookup returns CDR1 MNHNS and CDR2 SASEGT. The V gene lost 6 bases and the J gene lost 4 bases, with 10 bases spanning the gap.

The chain is built from TRBV18 and TRBJ1-2, with TRBD1 identical over 7 bases. Germline V gene lookup returns CDR1 KGHSH and CDR2 LQKENI. There are 15 residues in the CDR3. Unmatched junction bases numbered 11, after V lost 4 bases and J lost 6 bases. The chain's CDR3 is CASSLASGGSDGYTF. The CDR3 nucleotides read TGTGCCAGCTCACTCGCTTCAGGGGGTTCGGATGGCTACACCTTC.

The V gene is TRBV19, the J gene TRBJ2-4; the D gene is possibly TRBD2 (6 bases). V lost 5 bases to trimming and J lost 6 bases, with 11 bases between them. CDR1 is LNHDA, CDR2 SQIVND, per germline (reference sequence). The CDR3 consists of 13 residues. The chain's CDR3 is CASSGGFINIQYF. CDR3 DNA: TGTGCCAGTAGTGGGGGGTTCATAAACATTCAGTACTTC.

The V and J genes are TRBV9 and TRBJ2-5; TRBD2 might be the D (6 bases). Germline V gene lookup returns CDR1 SGDLS and CDR2 YYNGEE. The germline V and J ends were trimmed by 3 bases and 4 bases, with 19 bases remaining between them. This CDR3 contains 16 residues. The CDR3 loop reads CASSERARGVGETQYF. The CDR3 DNA reads TGTGCCAGCAGCGAACGGGCACGCGGGGTCGGAGAGACCCAGTACTTC.

Turning to this clone: Given a much more abundant clone one base away, this may be a read error. The J gene is TRBJ1-1, the V gene TRBV19; no definite D call. The CDR3 length is 13 residues. The V end lost 5 bases, the J end lost 1 base, and 8 bases lay between the germline ends. The V gene's germline CDR1 is LNHDA and CDR2 SQIVND (reference sequence). DNA for the CDR3: TGTGCCAGTAGTTCACAGACGAACACTGAAGCTTTCTTT. Translating gives CASSSQTNTEAFF.

V is TRBV18 and J is TRBJ2-1; tentative D call: TRBD2 (6 bases). Germline V gene sequence: CDR1 KGHSH, CDR2 LQKENI. The V and J ends lost 3 bases and 3 bases respectively, with 12 bases between them. CDR3 size: 15 residues. The DNA for the CDR3 is TGTGCCAGCTCACCTGCGGGGACGCTCTACAATGAGCAGTTCTTC. It specifies CASSPAGTLYNEQFF.

The CDR3 reads CASSLPRVTEAFF. DNA of the CDR3: TGTGCCAGCAGCCTTCCTCGGGTCACTGAAGCTTTCTTT. The rearrangement joins TRBV11-2 to TRBJ1-1, with no clear D. The germline CDR1 and CDR2 sequences are SGHAT and FQNNGV. This CDR3 spans 13 amino acids. Trimming pared 5 bases from V and 4 bases from J, leaving 11 bases between. The full variable domain, in which reference TRBV11-2 and TRBJ1-1 provide the parts outside the CDR3, is EAGVAQSPRYKIIEKRQSVAFWCNPISGHATLYWYQQILGQGPKLLIQFQNNGVVDDSQLPKDRFSAERLKGVDSTLKIQPAKLEDSAVYLCASSLPRVTEAFFGQGTRLTVV.

The J gene is TRBJ2-1, the V gene TRBV20-1; no clear D. The CDR3 length is 11 residues. Trimming removed 4 bases from V and 4 bases from J, with 5 bases in between. CDR1 is DFQATT, CDR2 SNEGSKA, per germline (reference sequence). In DNA, the CDR3 is TGCAGTGCTACCCGGTACAATGAGCAGTTCTTC. It yields the protein CSATRYNEQFF.

The J gene is TRBJ2-7, the V gene TRBV6-5, with 8 positions matching TRBD1. This CDR3 has 14 amino acids. V lost 7 bases and J lost 7; bases outside the gene matches: 12. Germline lookup yields CDR1 MNHEY and CDR2 SVGAGI. The CDR3 DNA is TGTGCCAGCACCTTCAGGACAGGGTTAGGGGAGCAGTACTTC. It codes for CASTFRTGLGEQYF.

The rearrangement links TRBV6-6 to TRBJ1-4; 8 bases map to TRBD1. The V gene's germline CDR1 is MNHNY and CDR2 SVGAGI (reference sequence). Germline trimming cut 6 bases from V and 4 bases from J; bases unmatched to any gene: 4. The CDR3 is 14 residues long. The CDR3 DNA is TGTGCCAGCAGCTACAGGGGGGGTAATGAAAAACTGTTTTTT. Translation gives CASSYRGGNEKLFF.

The chain employs TRBV29-1 and TRBJ2-5; 10 bases map to TRBD2. The CDR3 covers 15 residues. V lost 6 bases, J lost 4 bases, and 11 bases stayed unmatched. The germline CDR1 and CDR2 sequences are SQVTM and ANQGSEA. The CDR3 coding sequence is TGCAGCGTCGGGGGGCTAGCGGGGGCCGGAGAGACCCAGTACTTC. This gives the protein CSVGGLAGAGETQYF. Supplemented by reference TRBV29-1 and TRBJ2-5, the full variable domain reads SAVISQKPSRDICQRGTSLTIQCQVDSQVTMMFWYRQQPGQSLTLIATANQGSEATYESGFVIDKFPISRPNLTFSTLTVSNMSPEDSSIYLCSVGGLAGAGETQYFGPGTRLLVL.

This clone was seen a few times. The chain couples TRBV29-1 to TRBJ2-1; 10 nucleotides match TRBD2. The CDR3 consists of 14 residues. V gave up 3 bases and J gave up 9 bases; unmatched junction bases: 8. Germline CDR1 reads SQVTM; CDR2 reads ANQGSEA. The DNA of the CDR3 is TGCAGCGTTGACCCTAGCGGGGGTTTCGGTGAGCAGTTCTTC. Translated: CSVDPSGGFGEQFF.

The chain couples TRBV18 to TRBJ1-1; 7 bases line up with TRBD1. This CDR3 has 14 amino acids. V lost 2 bases to trimming and J lost 2 bases; unmatched junction nucleotides: 2. Germline V gives CDR1 KGHSH, CDR2 LQKENI. The DNA for the CDR3 is TGTGCCAGCTCACCAGACAGGGACAACACTGAAGCTTTCTTT. Encoded protein: CASSPDRDNTEAFF.

The rearrangement uses TRBV5-4 and TRBJ1-2; TRBD1 agrees at 7 bases. Germline V CDR1 and CDR2: SGHNT, YYREEE (reference sequence). J gave up 3 bases and V 4 bases, and 6 bases lay outside the gene matches. This CDR3 region has 14 residues. Here the CDR3 DNA reads TGTGCCAGCAGCCCCCGCGGGACAGACTATGGCTACACCTTC. Amino acids: CASSPRGTDYGYTF.

This clone was counted a single time. The V and J genes are TRBV7-3 and TRBJ2-4; possible D gene TRBD1, 5 bases. Germline CDR1 SGHTA, CDR2 FQGTGA. V was shortened by 5 bases and J by 1 base, with 12 bases between the two germline ends. The CDR3 has 15 residues. Here the CDR3 reads CASSLQGEAKNIQYF. The CDR3 bases are TGTGCCAGCAGCCTTCAGGGTGAGGCCAAAAACATTCAGTACTTC.